This is a list of T cell receptor beta chains from one sample in a study of blood T cells in healthy people across ages. TCRdb independently ran MiXCR on the 5' RACE reads; one entry per CDR3 protein. The sample lists about 730,000 distinct CDR3 sequences, roughly 41% occurring once. Sequenced: blood. These receptors were collected from a woman in her sixties or seventies in good health. The CDR3 runs from the conserved cysteine through the conserved F or W. D genes are given only for firm matches.

D gene,V gene,CDR3 protein
TRBD1,TRBV29-1,CSVGTGDYGYTF
NA,TRBV18,CASSPDGFYNEQFF
TRBD2,TRBV4-2,CASSQDIFRSGSRNEQFF
NA,TRBV14,CASSLDVATYNEQFF
NA,TRBV6-1,CASSGYGPDTDTQYF
NA,TRBV12-3/TRBV12-4,CASSPRWGRADNSPLHF
TRBD2,TRBV7-3,CASSLRTSGSNEQFF
TRBD2,TRBV6-4,CASNSGSSPYEQYF
NA,TRBV5-6,CASSLNSGSGADTQYF
TRBD2,TRBV9,CASSKGTSGSIYNEQFF
NA,TRBV12-3/TRBV12-4,CASSSGYGYTF
TRBD1,TRBV6-2/TRBV6-3,CASRGGQGAQYF
NA,TRBV28,CASSLGLGDFGGQYF
TRBD1,TRBV5-1,CASSLAGQGPEAFF
NA,TRBV28,CTSTSGNTGELFF
NA,TRBV2,CASSGGLVDEQYF
NA,TRBV24-1,CATSDSGSFYEQYF
NA,TRBV2,CASSKNVGRGQPQHF
TRBD1,TRBV20-1,CSARPAGRGLYSSGNTIYF
NA,TRBV6-6,CAAQGSNQPQHF
NA,TRBV5-1,CAISLEPGQLYF
NA,TRBV9,CASRAGSGAYNEQFF